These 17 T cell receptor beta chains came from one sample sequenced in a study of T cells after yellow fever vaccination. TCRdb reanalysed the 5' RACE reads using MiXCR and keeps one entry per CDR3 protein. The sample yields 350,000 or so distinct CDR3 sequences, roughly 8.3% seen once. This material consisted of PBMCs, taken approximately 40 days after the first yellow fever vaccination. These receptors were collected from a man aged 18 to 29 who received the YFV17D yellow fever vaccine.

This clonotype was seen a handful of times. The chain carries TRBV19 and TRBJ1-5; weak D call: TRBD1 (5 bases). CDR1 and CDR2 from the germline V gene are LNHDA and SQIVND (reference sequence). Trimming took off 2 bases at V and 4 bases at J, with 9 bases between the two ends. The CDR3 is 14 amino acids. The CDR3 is CASSIWGRNQPQHF. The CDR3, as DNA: TGTGCCAGTAGTATATGGGGACGGAATCAGCCCCAGCATTTT.

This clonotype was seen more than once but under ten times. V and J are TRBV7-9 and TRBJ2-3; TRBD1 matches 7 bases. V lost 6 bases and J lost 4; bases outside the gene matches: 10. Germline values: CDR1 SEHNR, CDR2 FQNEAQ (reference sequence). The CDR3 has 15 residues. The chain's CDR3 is CASSLGWQGADTQYF. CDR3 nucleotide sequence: TGTGCCAGCAGTCTAGGGTGGCAGGGGGCAGATACGCAGTATTTT.

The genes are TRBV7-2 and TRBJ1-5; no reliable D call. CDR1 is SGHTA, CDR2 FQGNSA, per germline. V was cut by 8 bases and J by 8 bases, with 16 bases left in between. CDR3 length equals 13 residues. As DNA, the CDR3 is TGTGCCAGCCGCCCCTCTCCCTCGGAGCCCCAGCATTTT. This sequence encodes CASRPSPSEPQHF.

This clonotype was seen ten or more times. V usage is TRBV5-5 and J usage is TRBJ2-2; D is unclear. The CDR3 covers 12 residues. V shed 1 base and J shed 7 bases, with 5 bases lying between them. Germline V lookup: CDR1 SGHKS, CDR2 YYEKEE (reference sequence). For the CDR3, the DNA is TGTGCCAGCAGCTTGTATATCGGGGAGCTGTTTTTT. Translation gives CASSLYIGELFF.

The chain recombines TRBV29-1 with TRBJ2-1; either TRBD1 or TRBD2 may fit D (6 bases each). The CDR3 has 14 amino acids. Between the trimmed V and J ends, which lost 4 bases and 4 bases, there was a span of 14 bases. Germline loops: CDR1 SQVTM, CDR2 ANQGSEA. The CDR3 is CSVARGGPYNEQFF. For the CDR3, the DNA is TGCAGCGTTGCTCGTGGGGGGCCTTACAATGAGCAGTTCTTC.

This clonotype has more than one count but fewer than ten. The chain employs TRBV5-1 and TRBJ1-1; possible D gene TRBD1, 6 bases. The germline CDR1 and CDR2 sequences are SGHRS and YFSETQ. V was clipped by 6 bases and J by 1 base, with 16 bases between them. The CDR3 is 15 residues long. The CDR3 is CASIGGATKNTEAFF. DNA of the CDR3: TGCGCCAGCATCGGGGGGGCGACTAAGAACACTGAAGCTTTCTTT. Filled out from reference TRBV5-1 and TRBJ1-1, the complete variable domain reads KAGVTQTPRYLIKTRGQQVTLSCSPISGHRSVSWYQQTPGQGLQFLFEYFSETQRNKGNFPGRFSGRQFSNSRSEMNVSTLELGDSALYLCASIGGATKNTEAFFGQGTRLTVV.

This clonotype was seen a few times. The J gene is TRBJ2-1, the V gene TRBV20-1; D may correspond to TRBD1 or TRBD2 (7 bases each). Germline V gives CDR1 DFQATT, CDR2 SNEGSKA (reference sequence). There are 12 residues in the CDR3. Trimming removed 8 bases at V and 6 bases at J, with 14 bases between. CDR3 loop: CSRGGGLNEQFF. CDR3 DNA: TGCAGTAGGGGAGGGGGCCTCAATGAGCAGTTCTTC.

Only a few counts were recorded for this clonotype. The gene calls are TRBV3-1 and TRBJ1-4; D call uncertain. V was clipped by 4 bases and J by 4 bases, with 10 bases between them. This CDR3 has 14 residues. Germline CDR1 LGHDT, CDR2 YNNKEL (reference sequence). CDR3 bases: TGTGCCAGCAGCCTCCAGCAGGATAATGAAAAACTGTTTTTT. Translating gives CASSLQQDNEKLFF.

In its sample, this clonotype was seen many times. The CDR3 loop reads CASSLFGLRNTGELFF. The CDR3 region has the DNA TGTGCCAGCAGCTTGTTTGGATTAAGGAACACCGGGGAGCTGTTTTTT. The chain employs TRBV5-5 and TRBJ2-2; the D is unclear. From germline, CDR1 is SGHKS and CDR2 YYEKEE (reference sequence). Trimming shortened V by 1 base and J by 1 base, and 11 bases separated the two germline ends. The CDR3 runs 16 residues.

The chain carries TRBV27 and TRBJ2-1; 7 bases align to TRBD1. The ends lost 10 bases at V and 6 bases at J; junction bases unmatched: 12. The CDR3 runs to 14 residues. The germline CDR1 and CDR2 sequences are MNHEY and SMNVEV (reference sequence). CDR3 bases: TGTGCCACCGCGACAGGGATCCACCCCAATGAGCAGTTCTTC. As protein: CATATGIHPNEQFF.

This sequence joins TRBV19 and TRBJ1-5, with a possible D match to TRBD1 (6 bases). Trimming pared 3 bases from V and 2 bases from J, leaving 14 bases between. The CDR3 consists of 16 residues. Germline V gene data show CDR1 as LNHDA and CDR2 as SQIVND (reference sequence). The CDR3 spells CASSMGAGAGNQPQHF. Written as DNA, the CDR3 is TGTGCCAGTAGTATGGGCGCGGGGGCTGGCAATCAGCCCCAGCATTTT. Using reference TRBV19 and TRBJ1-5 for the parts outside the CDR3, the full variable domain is DGGITQSPKYLFRKEGQNVTLSCEQNLNHDAMYWYRQDPGQGLRLIYYSQIVNDFQKGDIAEGYSVSREKKESFPLTVTSAQKNPTAFYLCASSMGAGAGNQPQHFGDGTRLSIL.

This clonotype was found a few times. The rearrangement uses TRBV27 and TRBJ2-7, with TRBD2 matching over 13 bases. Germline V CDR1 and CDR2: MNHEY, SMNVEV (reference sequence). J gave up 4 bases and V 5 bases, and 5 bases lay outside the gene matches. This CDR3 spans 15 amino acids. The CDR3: CASSPGLAGWYEQYF. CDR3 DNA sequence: TGTGCCAGCAGTCCGGGACTAGCGGGGTGGTACGAGCAGTACTTC.

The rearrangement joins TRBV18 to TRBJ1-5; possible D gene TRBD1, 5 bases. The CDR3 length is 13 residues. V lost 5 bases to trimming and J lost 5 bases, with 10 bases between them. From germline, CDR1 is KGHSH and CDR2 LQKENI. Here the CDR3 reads CASSTGEDQPQHF. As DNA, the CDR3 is TGTGCCAGCTCAACAGGAGAAGATCAGCCCCAGCATTTT. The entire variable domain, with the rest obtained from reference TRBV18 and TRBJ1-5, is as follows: NAGVMQNPRHLVRRRGQEARLRCSPMKGHSHVYWYRQLPEEGLKFMVYLQKENIIDESGMPKERFSAEFPKEGPSILRIQQVVRGDSAAYFCASSTGEDQPQHFGDGTRLSIL.

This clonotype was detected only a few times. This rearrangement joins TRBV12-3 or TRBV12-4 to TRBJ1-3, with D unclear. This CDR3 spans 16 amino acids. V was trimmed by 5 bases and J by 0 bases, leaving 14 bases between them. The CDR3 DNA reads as TGTGCCAGCAGTGAGTTTGACATCAGCTCTGGAAACACCATATATTTT. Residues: CASSEFDISSGNTIYF.

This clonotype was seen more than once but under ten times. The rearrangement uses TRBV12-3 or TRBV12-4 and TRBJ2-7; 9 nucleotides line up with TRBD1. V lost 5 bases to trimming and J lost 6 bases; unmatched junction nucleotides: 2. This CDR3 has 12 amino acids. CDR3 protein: CASSTGGAEQYV. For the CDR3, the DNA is TGTGCCAGCAGTACAGGGGGCGCCGAGCAGTACGTC.

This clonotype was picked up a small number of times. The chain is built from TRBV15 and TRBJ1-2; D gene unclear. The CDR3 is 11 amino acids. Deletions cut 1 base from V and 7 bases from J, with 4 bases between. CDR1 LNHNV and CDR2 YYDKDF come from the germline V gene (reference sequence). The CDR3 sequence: CATSRGGGYTF. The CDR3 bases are TGTGCCACCAGCAGAGGGGGTGGCTACACCTTC.

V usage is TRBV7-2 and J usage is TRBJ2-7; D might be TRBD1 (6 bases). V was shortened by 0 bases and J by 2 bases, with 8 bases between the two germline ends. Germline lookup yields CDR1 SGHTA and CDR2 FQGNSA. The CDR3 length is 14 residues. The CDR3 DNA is TGTGCCAGCAGCTTAGCTGGGGGCGCCTACGAGCAGTACGTC. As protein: CASSLAGGAYEQYV.